Below, 22 T cell receptor beta chains from the same sample are listed, as sequenced in a study of T cell responses to AZD1222 COVID-19 vaccine. Assay used: immunoSEQ multiplex PCR; TCRdb lists only in-frame clones, some missing. Of more than 100,000 clones in the sample, roughly 92% were seen once. Sequences were derived from peripheral blood, sampled on day 0 of AZD1222 vaccination. These receptor sequences come from an adult in good health.

The genes are TRBV18 and TRBJ1-5; 7 bases agree with TRBD1. The CDR3 extends over 16 amino acids. Trimming at V came to 5 bases and at J to 3 bases, leaving 10 bases not matched to a gene. The germline gives CDR1 KGHSH, CDR2 LQKENI. CDR3 DNA sequence: TGTGCCAGCTCATCCGGGACAGTAAGCAACAATCAGCCCCAGCATTTT. This gives the protein CASSSGTVSNNQPQHF.

This chain uses TRBV6-1 with TRBJ1-4; D is perhaps TRBD1 (5 bases). This CDR3 region has 16 residues. V was trimmed by 2 bases and J by 7 bases, leaving 17 bases between them. Looked up from germline, CDR1 is MNHNS and CDR2 is SASEGT. The CDR3 reads CASSEWKGQGGEKLFF. DNA of the CDR3: TGTGCCAGCAGTGAATGGAAGGGGCAGGGTGGTGAAAAACTGTTTTTT.

The chain recombines TRBV12-3 or TRBV12-4 with TRBJ2-2; D is ambiguous. The ends were cut back, 6 bases at V and 6 bases at J, with 5 bases in the middle. The CDR3 sequence is 11 residues long. The CDR3 spells CASSRPGELFF. DNA for the CDR3: TGTGCCAGCAGCCGTCCCGGGGAGCTGTTTTTT.

CDR3 sequence reads: CASSYGDSPLHF. CDR3 nucleotide sequence: TGTGCCAGCAGTTACGGAGATTCACCCCTCCACTTT. The gene calls are TRBV6-5 and TRBJ1-6; no clear D. Germline-derived CDR1 and CDR2 are MNHEY and SVGAGI. V lost 2 bases to trimming and J lost 8 bases, with 4 bases between them. CDR3 length equals 12 residues.

The chain is built from TRBV30 and TRBJ1-1; D gene ambiguous. CDR3 length equals 11 residues. The germline V and J ends were trimmed by 0 bases and 7 bases, with 6 bases remaining between them. Germline V gene lookup returns CDR1 GTSNPN and CDR2 SVGIG (reference sequence). The CDR3 DNA follows: TGTGCCTGGAGTGTTGACCTTGAAGCTTTCTTT. It encodes CAWSVDLEAFF. Based on the CDR3 plus reference TRBV30 and TRBJ1-1, the full variable domain is SQTIHQWPATLVQPVGSPLSLECTVEGTSNPNLYWYRQAAGRGLQLLFYSVGIGQISSEVPQNLSASRPQDRQFILSSKKLLLSDSGFYLCAWSVDLEAFFGQGTRLTVV.

The chain carries TRBV11-3 and TRBJ1-1, with D possibly matching TRBD1 (6 bases). Trimming removed 5 bases from V and 11 bases from J, with 15 bases in between. This CDR3 spans 12 amino acids. Germline V gene lookup returns CDR1 SGHNT and CDR2 YENEEA. CDR3 sequence reads: CASSRLGGGAFF. The CDR3 bases are TGTGCCAGCAGCCGGCTGGGAGGGGGGGCTTTCTTT.

This chain connects TRBV9 to TRBJ1-1; D gene ambiguous. V lost 0 bases and J 2 bases, leaving 11 bases between the germline ends. There are 15 residues in the CDR3. The germline V gene has CDR1 SGDLS and CDR2 YYNGEE. The CDR3 DNA is TGTGCCAGCAGCGTAGGCACCCTCCTAAACACTGAAGCTTTCTTT. This encodes CASSVGTLLNTEAFF.

The gene calls are TRBV6-5 and TRBJ1-2; 7 nucleotides align to TRBD1. Germline CDR1 is MNHEY and CDR2 is SVGAGI. Trimming at V came to 4 bases and at J to 0 bases, leaving 8 bases not matched to a gene. The CDR3 totals 16 residues. The DNA of the CDR3 is TGTGCCAGCAGTTCCCTATCGACAGGGCCTAACTATGGCTACACCTTC. Protein product: CASSSLSTGPNYGYTF.

This chain connects TRBV19 to TRBJ2-1; D call uncertain. V was shortened by 1 base and J by 4 bases, with 11 bases between the two germline ends. The CDR3 loop spans 15 amino acids. Germline V gene lookup returns CDR1 LNHDA and CDR2 SQIVND (reference sequence). The CDR3 region is CASSIGQLVYNEQFF. Here the CDR3 DNA reads TGTGCCAGTAGTATAGGTCAGTTAGTATACAATGAGCAGTTCTTC.

The V gene is TRBV2, the J gene TRBJ1-2; D perhaps matches TRBD1 (5 bases). V lost 0 bases and J 1 base, leaving 12 bases between the germline ends. Germline CDR1 SNHLY, CDR2 FYNNEI. The CDR3 spans 16 residues. In DNA form, the CDR3 reads TGTGCCAGCAGTGAAGCGCTGGGTCAGGGTAACTATGGCTACACCTTC. It yields the protein CASSEALGQGNYGYTF.

The gene calls are TRBV24-1 and TRBJ1-4; D is unresolved. The CDR3 loop spans 11 amino acids. The germline CDR1 and CDR2 sequences are KGHDR and SFDVKD. Deletions cut 5 bases from V and 7 bases from J, with 4 bases between. This CDR3 is CATSGGEKLFF. CDR3 DNA sequence: TGTGCCACCAGTGGGGGTGAAAAACTGTTTTTT.

V is TRBV4-1 and J is TRBJ1-1, with D uncertain. Germline values: CDR1 MGHRA, CDR2 YSYEKL. V shed 0 bases and J shed 1 base, with 9 bases lying between them. This CDR3 region has 15 residues. The CDR3 nucleotides read TGCGCCAGCAGCCAAGAGGAGGGTTCGAACACTGAAGCTTTCTTT. Its translation is CASSQEEGSNTEAFF.

This chain uses TRBV9 with TRBJ2-2; TRBD2 might be the D (5 bases). Germline CDR1 is SGDLS and CDR2 is YYNGEE. V was cut by 0 bases and J by 6 bases, with 12 bases left in between. The CDR3 spans 15 residues. The CDR3 bases are TGTGCCAGCAGCGTAGCTACGGGAACGGCCGGGGAGCTGTTTTTT. It translates to CASSVATGTAGELFF.

The V gene is TRBV7-6, the J gene TRBJ2-1; D gene uncertain. This CDR3 region has 15 residues. The germline CDR1 and CDR2 sequences are SGHVS and FNYEAQ. The germline V and J ends were trimmed by 1 base and 10 bases, with 17 bases remaining between them. CDR3 DNA sequence: TGTGCCAGCAGCTTAGGCGCAGACCCATCCGGAGAGCAGTTCTTC. It yields the protein CASSLGADPSGEQFF.

The V and J genes are TRBV11-2 and TRBJ2-1; perhaps TRBD2 as D (6 bases). From germline, CDR1 is SGHAT and CDR2 FQNNGV. The CDR3 runs to 15 residues. Trimming stripped 0 bases from V and 9 bases from J, with 15 bases between. The CDR3 loop reads CASSLDPSGRGEQFF. CDR3 bases: TGTGCCAGCAGCTTAGATCCCAGCGGGCGGGGTGAGCAGTTCTTC.

The V call is TRBV21-1, the J call TRBJ2-7. TRBV21-1 is a pseudogene segment. The CDR3 contains 14 residues. Here the CDR3 reads CASSKVALRDEQYV. As DNA, the CDR3 is TGTGCCAGCAGCAAGGTGGCGTTGCGCGACGAGCAGTACGTC.

The V call is TRBV19, the J call TRBJ2-2; 7 bases line up with TRBD1. Losses at the gene ends were 5 bases for V and 4 bases for J; bases not matched to a gene: 7. CDR1 is LNHDA and CDR2 is SQIVND in the germline V gene (reference sequence). The CDR3 spans 15 residues. CDR3 nucleotide sequence: TGTGCCAGTAGTGTACAGGGGAAGTTCACCGGGGAGCTGTTTTTT. Translating it yields CASSVQGKFTGELFF.

The rearrangement uses TRBV2 and TRBJ1-6; TRBD1 matches 8 bases. Per germline, CDR1 SNHLY and CDR2 FYNNEI. V dropped 6 bases and J dropped 6; count of bases not matched to a gene: 4. The CDR3 length is 14 residues. The CDR3 loop reads CASSVGQGNSPLHF. The CDR3 nucleotides read TGTGCCAGCAGCGTCGGACAGGGTAATTCACCCCTCCACTTT.

This chain connects TRBV11-3 to TRBJ2-5; the D call may be TRBD1 or TRBD2 (5 bases each). V was trimmed by 0 bases and J by 5 bases, leaving 7 bases between them. The CDR3 sequence is 13 residues long. Looked up from germline, CDR1 is SGHNT and CDR2 is YENEEA. CDR3 nucleotides: TGTGCCAGCAGCTTAGATGAGGGGGAGACCCAGTACTTC. Encoded protein: CASSLDEGETQYF.

The rearrangement links TRBV18 to TRBJ2-7, with 8 bases matching TRBD2. Germline V CDR1 and CDR2: KGHSH, LQKENI. The CDR3 loop spans 14 amino acids. J was trimmed by 6 bases and V by 3 bases; bases with no gene match: 7. CDR3 coding DNA: TGTGCCAGCTCACCTGATCTAGCGGGTAGCGAGCAGTACGTC. Protein: CASSPDLAGSEQYV.

The chain combines TRBV7-9 with TRBJ2-2, with TRBD2 matching over 8 bases. The CDR3 is 16 residues long. Germline lookup yields CDR1 SEHNR and CDR2 FQNEAQ (reference sequence). The V and J ends lost 8 bases and 5 bases, in that order; junction bases with no gene match: 13. CDR3 protein: CASPPGSGGGTGELFF. The CDR3 nucleotides read TGTGCCAGCCCACCGGGAAGCGGGGGAGGTACCGGGGAGCTGTTTTTT. The complete variable domain, with remaining parts taken from reference TRBV7-9 and TRBJ2-2, reads DTGVSQNPRHKITKRGQNVTFRCDPISEHNRLYWYRQTLGQGPEFLTYFQNEAQLEKSRLLSDRFSAERPKGSFSTLEIQRTEQGDSAMYLCASPPGSGGGTGELFFGEGSRLTVL.

The rearrangement links TRBV5-5 to TRBJ1-4; no reliable D call. Between the trimmed V and J ends, which lost 7 bases and 7 bases, there was a span of 11 bases. This CDR3 has 12 amino acids. CDR1 and CDR2 (germline): SGHKS, YYEKEE (reference sequence). The CDR3 nucleotides are TGTGCCAGCTCGGCCCTAGGTGAAAAACTGTTTTTT. Its protein is CASSALGEKLFF.